One TCR beta chain is described in this entry. The V end lost 6 bases, the J end lost 4 bases, and 18 bases lay between the germline ends. Per the germline V gene, CDR1 is LNHDA and CDR2 is SQIVND (reference sequence). There are 15 residues in the CDR3. The data originate from a study of blood T cell repertoires in COVID-19. Across the whole study: The samples span acute and convalescent COVID-19 from the United States, Italy and Spain.

Assay: immunoSEQ multiplex PCR; the TCRdb copy retains only in-frame clones and omits some. Seen here are fewer than 60,000 clones, 78% observed once, and the top ten hold about 25%. The clonotype originates from a human donor in a cohort sampled during active COVID-19. The sequenced sample consisted of peripheral blood. The J gene is TRBJ1-1, the V gene TRBV19; D possibly corresponds to TRBD1 (5 bases). CDR3 nucleotide sequence: TGTGCCAGTAGGAAAAATACAGGCGGCGGCACTGAAGCTTTCTTT. Its protein product is CASRKNTGGGTEAFF.